This entry lists 2 T cell receptor beta chains sequenced from one sample in a study of T cell repertoires in cytomegalovirus infection. TCRdb reprocessed the reads with MiXCR, giving one entry per CDR3 protein. Of 450,000 to 600,000 distinct CDR3 sequences in the sample, about 11% were seen once. Sequences were obtained from PBMCs. The receptors were sampled from a human donor in good health (CMV status not recorded). Some clones in this sample may be carry-over from other donors' samples.

This clonotype was seen at least ten times. The rearrangement joins TRBV4-2 to TRBJ1-1; a possible D gene is TRBD1 (5 bases). Trimming stripped 7 bases from V and 4 bases from J, with 19 bases between. The length of the CDR3 is 15 residues. Germline CDR1 reads LGHNA; CDR2 reads YNFKEQ. CDR3 sequence reads: CASTPGTEEVTEAFF. The CDR3 DNA is TGTGCCAGCACCCCAGGGACCGAAGAGGTCACTGAAGCTTTCTTT.

This clonotype was seen repeatedly, ten times or more. This chain uses TRBV7-7 with TRBJ2-1; 9 bases agree with TRBD2. The CDR3 runs to 20 residues. After removal of 3 bases from V and 0 bases from J, the junction contained 15 bases not matched to a gene. Germline V gives CDR1 SSHAT, CDR2 FNYEAQ (reference sequence). This CDR3 reads CASSFRAGTSGLSSYNEQFF. CDR3 DNA sequence: TGTGCCAGCAGCTTCCGTGCCGGAACTAGCGGGTTGAGCTCCTACAATGAGCAGTTCTTC.